The clone carrying this T cell receptor (beta chain) was seen more than once but under ten times. Its target is unknown. All of the isolated RNA was reverse transcribed, so expressed TCRB transcripts were sequenced. Clones were read by immunoSEQ multiplex PCR, and TCRdb kept only the in-frame ones, dropping some. The sample carries around 150,000 clones, around 8.6% recorded once. The source of the sample is a study of beta chain features in type 1 diabetes. General study points: The study notes PCR might favor shorter templates equally in patients and controls. Shortening of TCRB CDR3s, moderate but significant, appeared in all four CD4+ subsets of Type 1 diabetes patients.

Sorting of CD4+ naive, central memory, regulatory and stem cell-like memory cells was performed via CD45RO/CCR7/CD25/CD127/CD95/CD27. The length of the CDR3 is 15 residues. With 1 base clipped from V and 4 bases from J, the junction kept 3 bases outside the gene matches. Germline V gene sequence: CDR1 SGHTA, CDR2 FQGNSA. J is TRBJ2-1 and V is TRBV7-2; 8 bases line up with TRBD1. Material: central memory CD4+ T cells from blood. This clonotype was obtained from a woman younger than 30 with type 1 diabetes. CDR3 protein: CASSLGQGRYNEQFF. CDR3 DNA sequence: TGTGCCAGCAGCTTAGGACAGGGGAGGTACAATGAGCAGTTCTTC. Filled out from reference TRBV7-2 and TRBJ2-1, the complete variable domain reads GAGVSQSPSNKVTEKGKDVELRCDPISGHTALYWYRQSLGQGLEFLIYFQGNSAPDKSGLPSDRFSAERTGGSVSTLTIQRTQQEDSAVYLCASSLGQGRYNEQFFGPGTRLTVL.